The 10 T cell receptor beta chains presented below share a single source sample, sequenced in a study of T cells after posttransplantation cyclophosphamide. Treatment was busulfan-fludarabine conditioning, a marrow graft, and cyclophosphamide on days +3 and +4. Generated by immunoSEQ multiplex PCR, the TCRdb table keeps only in-frame clones and is missing some. The sample gives approximately 10,000 clones, none seen only once, and the top ten clones hold about 26%. The material sequenced was PBMCs, taken after allogeneic stem cell transplant with posttransplant cyclophosphamide. The receptors were sampled from a female patient aged 40-50 years who received an allogeneic stem cell transplant from a related donor, was CMV-positive, and had no GVHD. The T cells may come from the graft donor.

This clone was seen at least ten times. The chain has TRBV29-1 and TRBJ2-1; 10 bases align to TRBD1. The CDR3 runs to 15 residues. The V and J ends lost 0 bases and 3 bases, in that order; junction bases with no gene match: 2. Germline-derived CDR1 and CDR2 are SQVTM and ANQGSEA. CDR3 nucleotides: TGCAGCGTTGAAGATCGGGACAGGGGCTACAATGAGCAGTTCTTC. It is translated as CSVEDRDRGYNEQFF.

Many counts were recorded for this clone. The gene calls are TRBV9 and TRBJ2-1, with a tentative D call TRBD2 (7 bases). Trimming took off 7 bases at V and 1 base at J, with 15 bases between the two ends. Germline-derived CDR1 and CDR2 are SGDLS and YYNGEE. This CDR3 is 15 amino acids long. As DNA, the CDR3 is TGTGCCAGCTCGGGGGGCCAGGGGTCCTACAATGAGCAGTTCTTC. This gives the protein CASSGGQGSYNEQFF.

This clone was counted at least ten times. The CDR3 nucleotides are TGCGCCAGCAGCTTCCGGGGGTGGGAAGAGACCCAGTACTTC. It is translated as CASSFRGWEETQYF. The chain is built from TRBV5-1 and TRBJ2-5, with D perhaps matching TRBD2 (6 bases). V was shortened by 2 bases and J by 3 bases, with 11 bases between the two germline ends. Germline loops: CDR1 SGHRS, CDR2 YFSETQ. The CDR3 extends over 14 amino acids.

In this sample, this clone turned up many times. The rearrangement uses TRBV7-2 and TRBJ1-6; D not resolved. There are 15 residues in the CDR3. The V and J ends lost 0 bases and 4 bases respectively, with 7 bases between them. Per germline, CDR1 SGHTA and CDR2 FQGNSA. CDR3 nucleotides: TGTGCCAGCAGCTTAGCGCCCAGTTATAATTCACCCCTCCACTTT. Protein: CASSLAPSYNSPLHF.

There are many counts of this clone. This sequence joins TRBV7-2 and TRBJ2-7; 8 bases line up with TRBD1. The CDR3 spans 14 residues. V lost 6 bases to trimming and J lost 7 bases; unmatched junction nucleotides: 11. Germline CDR1 is SGHTA and CDR2 is FQGNSA. The CDR3 is CASRTRQGSGEQYF. CDR3 nucleotide sequence: TGTGCCAGCAGAACACGACAGGGGTCTGGTGAGCAGTACTTC.

This clone was detected only a few times. Mismatch with germline at one junction end may stem from a read error. The chain uses TRBV2 and TRBJ2-7; 9 positions agree with TRBD1. This CDR3 comprises 17 residues. In germline, CDR1 is SNHLY, CDR2 FYNNEI. The CDR3 spells CASSFSSTGQGSYAQYF. CDR3 coding DNA: TGTGCCAGCAGTTTTTCTTCAACCGGACAGGGGTCCTACGCGCAGTACTTC.

This clone was recorded many times. This rearrangement joins TRBV18 to TRBJ2-7, with a tentative D call TRBD1 (6 bases). Germline assignment: CDR1 KGHSH and CDR2 LQKENI. This CDR3 contains 15 residues. V was clipped by 3 bases and J by 5 bases, with 17 bases between them. The DNA of the CDR3 is TGTGCCAGCTCACCTTACTTGGACAGAGAAGACGAGCAGTACTTC. This sequence encodes CASSPYLDREDEQYF.

This clone was detected a few times. CDR3 protein: CASSYSKGRRWPDTQYF. CDR3 DNA: TGTGCCAGCAGTTACTCGAAGGGGCGAAGATGGCCAGATACGCAGTATTTT. The rearrangement uses TRBV6-2 or TRBV6-3 and TRBJ2-3, with D possibly TRBD1 on 5 matching bases. V lost 0 bases to trimming and J lost 4 bases, with 17 bases between them. The CDR3 extends over 17 amino acids. Germline-derived CDR1 and CDR2 are MNHEY and SVGEGT.

This clone occurred many times. The V and J genes are TRBV24-1 and TRBJ2-3, with 9 bases that match TRBD2. With V trimmed by 5 bases and J by 6 bases, 11 bases remained unmatched. The germline V gene encodes CDR1 KGHDR and CDR2 SFDVKD. The CDR3 spans 16 residues. The CDR3 coding sequence is TGTGCCACCAGTGGTACTTCGGCGGGGGGGCAGGATACGCAGTATTTT. It specifies CATSGTSAGGQDTQYF.

There are many counts of this clone. The gene calls are TRBV19 and TRBJ2-1; TRBD2 is a possible D gene (6 bases). Between the trimmed V and J ends, which lost 5 bases and 8 bases, there was a span of 13 bases. This CDR3 is 13 amino acids long. Germline V gene lookup returns CDR1 LNHDA and CDR2 SQIVND (reference sequence). DNA for the CDR3: TGTGCCAGTAGTCGGAGGGGTTTGCATGAGCAGTTCTTC. Residues: CASSRRGLHEQFF.